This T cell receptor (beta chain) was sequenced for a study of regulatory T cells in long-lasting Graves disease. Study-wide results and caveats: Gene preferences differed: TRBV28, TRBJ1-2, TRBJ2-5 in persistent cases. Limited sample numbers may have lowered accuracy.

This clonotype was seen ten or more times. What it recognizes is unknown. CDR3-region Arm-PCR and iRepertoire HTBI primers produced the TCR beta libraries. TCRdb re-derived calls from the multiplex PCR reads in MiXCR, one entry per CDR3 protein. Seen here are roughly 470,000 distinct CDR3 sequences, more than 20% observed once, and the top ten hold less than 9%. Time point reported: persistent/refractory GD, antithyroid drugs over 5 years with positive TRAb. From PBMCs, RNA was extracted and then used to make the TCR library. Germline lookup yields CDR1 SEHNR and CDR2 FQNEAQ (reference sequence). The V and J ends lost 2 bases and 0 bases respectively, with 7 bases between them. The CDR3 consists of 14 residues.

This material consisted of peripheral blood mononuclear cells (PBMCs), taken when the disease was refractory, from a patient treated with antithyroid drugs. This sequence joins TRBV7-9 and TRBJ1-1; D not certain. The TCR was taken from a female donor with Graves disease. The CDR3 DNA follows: TGTGCCAGCAGCTTAAGGGAACTGAACACTGAAGCTTTCTTT. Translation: CASSLRELNTEAFF.